This TCR beta chain derives from a study of Ad26.COV2.S vaccination and SARS-CoV-2 variants. Notes on the study in general: The authors reported substantial breadth in spike-specific CD8+ and CD4+ T cell responses after vaccination.

CDR1 is KGHSH, CDR2 LQKENI, per germline. Between the trimmed V and J ends, which lost 1 base and 0 bases, there was a span of 19 bases. CDR3 length: 20 amino acids. Treatment reported: over 15 received Ad26.COV2.S at low or high dose, single or two shots; about 5 received placebo; per-sample allocation not given. Specimens were obtained on day 63 following the first vaccine or placebo injection. The table came from immunoSEQ multiplex PCR; TCRdb's copy has only in-frame clones and leaves some out. Here the sample spans around 300,000 clones, about 87% being singletons. Turning to this clone: The target antigen is unknown.

This receptor was obtained from a person aged 18 to 65 who received the Ad26.COV2.S COVID-19 vaccine or a placebo. This specimen consisted of peripheral blood, obtained in a trial of Ad26.COV2.S vaccine versus placebo. V usage is TRBV18 and J usage is TRBJ2-6, with a weak D call TRBD2 (5 bases). The CDR3 loop reads CASSPRRNGETSSGANVLTF. CDR3 DNA: TGTGCCAGCTCACCACGCCGAAACGGGGAAACCAGCTCTGGGGCCAACGTCCTGACTTTC.